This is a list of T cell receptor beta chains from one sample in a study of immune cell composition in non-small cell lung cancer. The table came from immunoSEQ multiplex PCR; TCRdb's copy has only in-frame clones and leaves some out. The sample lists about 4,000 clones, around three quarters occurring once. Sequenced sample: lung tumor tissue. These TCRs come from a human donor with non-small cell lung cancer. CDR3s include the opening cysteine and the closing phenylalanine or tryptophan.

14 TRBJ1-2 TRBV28 CASFRDGHSFGYTF
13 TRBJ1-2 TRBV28 CASSLTGGYGYTF
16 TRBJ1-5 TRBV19 CASSIRPVGGGQPQHF
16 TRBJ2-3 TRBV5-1 CASSFILAENTDTQYF
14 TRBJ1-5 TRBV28 CASYVQGSNQPQHF
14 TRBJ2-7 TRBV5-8 CASSLGPPTYEQYF
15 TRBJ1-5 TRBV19 CASSISAGGHQPQHF
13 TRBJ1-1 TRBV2 CASRDRAFTEAFF
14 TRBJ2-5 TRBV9 CASSVDRGQETQYF
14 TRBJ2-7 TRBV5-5 CASSSTGGDGEQYF
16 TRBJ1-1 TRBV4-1 CASSQSTGGSITEAFF
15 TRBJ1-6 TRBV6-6 CASIRQGSYNSPLHF
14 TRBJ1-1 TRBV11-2 CASSSFTGGTEAFF
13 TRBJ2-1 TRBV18 CASSRPGDNEQFF
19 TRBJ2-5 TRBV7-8 CASSLSFTGSGEMVETQYF
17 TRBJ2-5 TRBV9 CASSVRSGRGVQETQYF
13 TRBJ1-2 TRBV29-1 CSVKDRGNFGYTF
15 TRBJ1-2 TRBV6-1 CASSEEGQNFYGYTF
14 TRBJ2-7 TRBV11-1 CASSRDRGSYEQYF
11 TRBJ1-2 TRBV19 CASSTGGGYTF
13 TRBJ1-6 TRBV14 CASSAQGDSPLHF
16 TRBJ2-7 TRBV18 CASSTRLAGPSYEQYF
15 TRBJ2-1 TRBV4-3 CASSPLAGDRNEQFF
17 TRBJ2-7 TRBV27 CASSSLDRDRVTYEQYF
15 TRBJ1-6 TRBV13 CASGWGQGNNSPLHF
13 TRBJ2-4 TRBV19 CASSRDREDIQYF
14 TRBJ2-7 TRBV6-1 CASRETGGPIIQYF
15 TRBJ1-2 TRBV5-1 CASSRSTPDVDSYTF
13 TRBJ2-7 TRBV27 CASSSTVAGEQYF
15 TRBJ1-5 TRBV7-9 CASSFSGQGNQPQHF
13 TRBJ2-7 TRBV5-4 CASSLDAAYEQYF
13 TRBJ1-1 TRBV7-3 CASSLTPLTEAFF
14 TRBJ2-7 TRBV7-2 CASSPLARPSEQYF
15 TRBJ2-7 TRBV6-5 CASSYQGPIGDEQYF
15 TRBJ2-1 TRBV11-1 CASSLGSASYNEQFF
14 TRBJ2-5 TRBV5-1 CASSLYRGGETQYF
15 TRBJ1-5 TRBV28 CASRGGQGGNQPQHF
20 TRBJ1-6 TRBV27 CASSSLWGMTPSSYNSPLHF
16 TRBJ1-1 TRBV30 CAWSVGWTGVNTEAFF
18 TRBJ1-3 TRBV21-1 CASSKLIPGIASGNTIYF
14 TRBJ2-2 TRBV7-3 CASSPRVNTGELFF
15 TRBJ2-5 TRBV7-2 CASRLGTTSGETQYF
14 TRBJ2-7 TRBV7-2 CASNSRGKTGEQYF